The 8 T cell receptor beta chains reported below all come from one sample, sequenced in a study of T cells in Graves' hyperthyroidism and ophthalmopathy. Using RNA transcripts as the source, TCR beta CDR3 regions were amplified. Using the HTBI primer set, a first-round RT-PCR was run on the TCR CDR3. MiXCR, run by TCRdb on the multiplex PCR reads, gives a single entry per CDR3 protein. The sample carries more than 550,000 distinct CDR3 sequences, 45% recorded once. Sequenced sample: peripheral blood or thyroid tissue (not recorded which). The receptor set was obtained from an adult man with Graves' disease, either hyperthyroidism or ophthalmopathy (not recorded which).

This clonotype was counted between two and nine times. At one end, the junction sequence differs from germline, possibly due to a read error. In DNA form, the CDR3 reads TGTGCCAGCAGTTACGGGACTAGCTATTCCTACGAGCAGTACTTC. Translation gives CASSYGTSYSYEQYF. This chain joins TRBV10-3 and TRBJ2-7; 9 bases match TRBD2. The CDR3 is 15 amino acids. Germline CDR1 reads ENHRY; CDR2 reads SYGVKD.

In its sample, this clonotype was seen many times. DNA of the CDR3: TGTGCCATCAGGGGCGAGTATAATCAGCCCCAGCATTTT. It encodes CAIRGEYNQPQHF. The V gene is TRBV10-3, the J gene TRBJ1-5, with D uncertain. CDR1 is ENHRY, CDR2 SYGVKD, per germline. V shed 6 bases and J shed 4 bases, with 10 bases lying between them. The CDR3 is 13 amino acids.

In its sample, this clonotype was seen many times. The CDR3 nucleotides are TGTGCCATCAGTGAAAGTGGGGGACATAGCAATCAGCCCCAGCATTTT. Translation gives CAISESGGHSNQPQHF. The V and J genes are TRBV10-3 and TRBJ1-5; D possibly corresponds to TRBD1 (6 bases). Between the trimmed V and J ends, which lost 3 bases and 0 bases, there was a span of 12 bases. The CDR3 has 16 residues. Per the germline V gene, CDR1 is ENHRY and CDR2 is SYGVKD.

Comments on this clonotype: One end of the junction is discordant with germline, which a read error may explain. The V gene is TRBV7-9, the J gene TRBJ2-7; D is undetermined. The germline V gene encodes CDR1 SEHNR and CDR2 FQNEAQ (reference sequence). The CDR3 spans 14 residues. CDR3 in DNA: TGCGCCAGCAGCCTCCGGATTGACATTTACGAGCAGTACTTC. This gives the protein CASSLRIDIYEQYF.

This rearrangement joins TRBV9 to TRBJ2-7, with 8 bases that match TRBD1. Trimming at V came to 3 bases and at J to 3 bases, leaving 8 bases not matched to a gene. The germline V gene has CDR1 SGDLS and CDR2 YYNGEE. This CDR3 contains 15 residues. In DNA, the CDR3 is TGTGCCAGCAGCGCAATCGGGACAGGAGGCTACGAGCAGTACTTC. Encoded protein: CASSAIGTGGYEQYF.

This clonotype was found once. The V and J genes are TRBV25-1 and TRBJ1-1; D ambiguous. The CDR3 runs 12 residues. CDR1 and CDR2 from the germline V gene are MGHDK and SYGVNS. The CDR3 bases are TGTGCTAGAGGTAGGAAGGCGGCGGAAGCTTTCTTT. As protein: CARGRKAAEAFF.

This clonotype has more than one count but fewer than ten. The rearrangement links TRBV2 to TRBJ1-5; TRBD1 is a possible D gene (5 bases). V was pared by 6 bases and J by 6 bases, with 15 bases between. Germline lookup yields CDR1 SNHLY and CDR2 FYNNEI. The CDR3 covers 14 residues. CDR3 region: CASSPSSGGQPQHF. The CDR3 DNA reads as TGTGCCAGCAGCCCCTCTTCGGGGGGTCAGCCCCAGCATTTT.

The V gene is TRBV10-1, the J gene TRBJ2-7; TRBD1 matches at 9 bases. The CDR3 has 14 residues. J gave up 3 bases and V 8 bases, and 8 bases lay outside the gene matches. CDR1 and CDR2 (germline): WNHNN, SYGVQD (reference sequence). CDR3 loop: CASRFDRGDYEQYF. The CDR3 DNA reads TGCGCCAGCCGTTTCGACAGGGGGGACTACGAGCAGTACTTC.